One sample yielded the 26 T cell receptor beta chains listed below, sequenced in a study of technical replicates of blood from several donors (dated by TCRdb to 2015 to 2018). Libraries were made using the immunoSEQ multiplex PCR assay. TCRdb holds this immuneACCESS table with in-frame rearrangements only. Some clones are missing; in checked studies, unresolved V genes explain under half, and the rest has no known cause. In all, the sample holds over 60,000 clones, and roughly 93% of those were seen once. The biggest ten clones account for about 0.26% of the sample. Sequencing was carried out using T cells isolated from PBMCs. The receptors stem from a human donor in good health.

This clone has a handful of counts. The CDR3 here is CAWEPGHLNTEAFF. The CDR3 region has the DNA TGTGCCTGGGAACCGGGACACCTGAACACTGAAGCTTTCTTT. The rearrangement links TRBV30 to TRBJ1-1, with a possible D match to TRBD1 (6 bases). Trimming took off 5 bases at V and 0 bases at J, with 13 bases between the two ends. The CDR3 runs 14 residues. Germline lookup yields CDR1 GTSNPN and CDR2 SVGIG (reference sequence).

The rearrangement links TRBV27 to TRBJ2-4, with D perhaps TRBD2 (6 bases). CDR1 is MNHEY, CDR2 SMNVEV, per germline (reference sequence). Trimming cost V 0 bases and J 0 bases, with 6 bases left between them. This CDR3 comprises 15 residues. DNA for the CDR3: TGTGCCAGCAGTTTATCAGCGGGAGCCAAAAACATTCAGTACTTC. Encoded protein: CASSLSAGAKNIQYF.

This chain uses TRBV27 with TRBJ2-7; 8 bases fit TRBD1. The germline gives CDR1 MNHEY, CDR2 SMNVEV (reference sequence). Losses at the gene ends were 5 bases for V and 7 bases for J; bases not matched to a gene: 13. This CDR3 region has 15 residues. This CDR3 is CASSPYGTGVYEQYF. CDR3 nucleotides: TGTGCCAGCAGTCCTTACGGGACAGGCGTCTATGAGCAGTACTTC.

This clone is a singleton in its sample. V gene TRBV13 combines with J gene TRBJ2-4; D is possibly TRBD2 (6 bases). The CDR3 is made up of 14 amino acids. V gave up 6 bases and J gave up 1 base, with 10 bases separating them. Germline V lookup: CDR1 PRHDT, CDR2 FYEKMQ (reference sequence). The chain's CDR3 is CASRFGGAKNIQYF. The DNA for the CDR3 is TGTGCCAGCAGATTCGGGGGTGCCAAAAACATTCAGTACTTC.

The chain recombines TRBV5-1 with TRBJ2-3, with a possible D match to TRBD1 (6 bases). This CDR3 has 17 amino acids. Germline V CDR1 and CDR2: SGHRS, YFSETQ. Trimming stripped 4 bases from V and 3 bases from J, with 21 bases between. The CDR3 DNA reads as TGCGCCAGCAGCCTTCTGCCTAAGGGGGAAGGAACAGATACGCAGTATTTT. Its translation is CASSLLPKGEGTDTQYF.

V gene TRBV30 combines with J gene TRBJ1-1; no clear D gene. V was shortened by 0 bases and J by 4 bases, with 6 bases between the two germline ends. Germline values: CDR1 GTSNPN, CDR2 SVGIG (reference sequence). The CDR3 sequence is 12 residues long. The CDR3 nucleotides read TGTGCCTGGAGTGTACTTATCACTGAAGCTTTCTTT. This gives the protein CAWSVLITEAFF.

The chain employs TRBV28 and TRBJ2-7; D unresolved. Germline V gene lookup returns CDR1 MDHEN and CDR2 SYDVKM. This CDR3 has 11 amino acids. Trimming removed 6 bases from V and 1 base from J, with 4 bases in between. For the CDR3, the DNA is TGTGCCAGCAGGGCTTCCTACGAGCAGTACTTC. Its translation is CASRASYEQYF.

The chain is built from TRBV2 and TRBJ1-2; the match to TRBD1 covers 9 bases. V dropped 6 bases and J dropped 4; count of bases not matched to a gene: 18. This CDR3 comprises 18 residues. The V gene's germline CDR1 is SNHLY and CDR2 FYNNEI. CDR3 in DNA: TGTGCCAGCAGAGGTAAAGGACAGGGGAGGCGAGCTAGCTATGGCTACACCTTC. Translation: CASRGKGQGRRASYGYTF.

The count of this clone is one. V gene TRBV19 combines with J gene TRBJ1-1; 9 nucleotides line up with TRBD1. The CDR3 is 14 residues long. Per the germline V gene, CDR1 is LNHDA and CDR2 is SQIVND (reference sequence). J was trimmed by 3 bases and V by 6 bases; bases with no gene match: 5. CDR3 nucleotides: TGTGCCAGTAGGGGACAGGGTCGCGACACTGAAGCTTTCTTT. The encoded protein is CASRGQGRDTEAFF.

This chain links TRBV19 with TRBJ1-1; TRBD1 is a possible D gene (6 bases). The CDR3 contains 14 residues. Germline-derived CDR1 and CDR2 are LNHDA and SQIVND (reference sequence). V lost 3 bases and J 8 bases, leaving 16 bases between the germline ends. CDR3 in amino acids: CASSIKVFGTEAFF. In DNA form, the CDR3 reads TGTGCCAGTAGTATTAAAGTTTTCGGGACAGAAGCTTTCTTT. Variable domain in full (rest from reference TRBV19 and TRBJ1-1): DGGITQSPKYLFRKEGQNVTLSCEQNLNHDAMYWYRQDPGQGLRLIYYSQIVNDFQKGDIAEGYSVSREKKESFPLTVTSAQKNPTAFYLCASSIKVFGTEAFFGQGTRLTVV.

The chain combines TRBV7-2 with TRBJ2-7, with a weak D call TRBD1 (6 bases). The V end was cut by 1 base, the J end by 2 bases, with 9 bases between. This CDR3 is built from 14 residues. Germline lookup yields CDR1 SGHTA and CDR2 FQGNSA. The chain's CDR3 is CASSLVGQPYEQYF. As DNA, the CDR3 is TGTGCCAGCAGCTTAGTTGGACAGCCCTACGAGCAGTACTTC. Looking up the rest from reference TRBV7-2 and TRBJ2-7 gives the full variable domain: GAGVSQSPSNKVTEKGKDVELRCDPISGHTALYWYRQSLGQGLEFLIYFQGNSAPDKSGLPSDRFSAERTGGSVSTLTIQRTQQEDSAVYLCASSLVGQPYEQYFGPGTRLTVT.

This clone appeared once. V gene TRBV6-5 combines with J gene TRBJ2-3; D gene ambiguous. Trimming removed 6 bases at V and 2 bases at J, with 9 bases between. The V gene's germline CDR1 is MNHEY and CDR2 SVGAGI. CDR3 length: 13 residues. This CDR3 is CASSWRNTDTQYF. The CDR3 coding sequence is TGTGCCAGCAGCTGGAGAAACACAGATACGCAGTATTTT.

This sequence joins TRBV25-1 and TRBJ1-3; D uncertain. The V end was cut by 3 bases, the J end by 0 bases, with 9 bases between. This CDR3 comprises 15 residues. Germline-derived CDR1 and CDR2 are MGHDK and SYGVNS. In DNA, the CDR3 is TGTGCCAGCAGTGATTGGAGGGACTCTGGAAACACCATATATTTT. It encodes CASSDWRDSGNTIYF.

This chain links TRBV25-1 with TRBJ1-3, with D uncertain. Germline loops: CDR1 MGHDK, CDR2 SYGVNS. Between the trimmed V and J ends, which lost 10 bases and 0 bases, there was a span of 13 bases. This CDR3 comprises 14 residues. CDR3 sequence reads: CATPRVFSGNTIYF. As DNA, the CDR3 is TGTGCCACTCCGCGGGTTTTCTCTGGAAACACCATATATTTT. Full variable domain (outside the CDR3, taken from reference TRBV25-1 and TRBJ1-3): EADIYQTPRYLVIGTGKKITLECSQTMGHDKMYWYQQDPGMELHLIHYSYGVNSTEKGDLSSESTVSRIRTEHFPLTLESARPSHTSQYLCATPRVFSGNTIYFGEGSWLTVV.

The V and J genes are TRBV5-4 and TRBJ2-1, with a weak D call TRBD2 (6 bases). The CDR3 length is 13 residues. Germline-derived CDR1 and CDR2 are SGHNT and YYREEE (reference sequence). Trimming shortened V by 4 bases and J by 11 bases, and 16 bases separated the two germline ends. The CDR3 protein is CASSVGSVGQQFF. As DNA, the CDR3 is TGTGCCAGCAGCGTCGGGAGCGTCGGGCAGCAGTTCTTC.

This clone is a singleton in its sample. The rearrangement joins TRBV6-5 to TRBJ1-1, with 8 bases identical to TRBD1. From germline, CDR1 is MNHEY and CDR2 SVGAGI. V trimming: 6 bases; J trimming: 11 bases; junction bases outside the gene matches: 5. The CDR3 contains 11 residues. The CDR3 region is CASSRQGTAFF. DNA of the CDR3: TGTGCCAGCAGCCGACAGGGGACCGCTTTCTTT.

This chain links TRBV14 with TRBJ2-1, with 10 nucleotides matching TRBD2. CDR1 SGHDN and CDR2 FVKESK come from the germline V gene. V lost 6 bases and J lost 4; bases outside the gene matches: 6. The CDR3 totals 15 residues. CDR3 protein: CASSSSAGGYNEQFF. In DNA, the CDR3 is TGTGCCAGCAGTTCATCAGCGGGAGGGTACAATGAGCAGTTCTTC.

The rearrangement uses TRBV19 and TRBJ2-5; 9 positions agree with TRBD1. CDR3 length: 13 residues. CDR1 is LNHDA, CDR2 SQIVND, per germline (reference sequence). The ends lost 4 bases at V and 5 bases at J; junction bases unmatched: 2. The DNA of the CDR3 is TGTGCCAGTAGTAAACAGGGGGCGGAGACCCAGTACTTC. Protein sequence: CASSKQGAETQYF.

The CDR3 loop reads CAIKPTGGDYGYTF. The CDR3 DNA sequence: TGTGCCATAAAACCCACAGGGGGGGACTATGGCTACACCTTC. The rearrangement links TRBV19 to TRBJ1-2; 8 bases are shared with TRBD1. Germline V gene data show CDR1 as LNHDA and CDR2 as SQIVND (reference sequence). The CDR3 has 14 residues. The trim removed 10 bases at V and 3 bases at J, leaving 10 bases unmatched.

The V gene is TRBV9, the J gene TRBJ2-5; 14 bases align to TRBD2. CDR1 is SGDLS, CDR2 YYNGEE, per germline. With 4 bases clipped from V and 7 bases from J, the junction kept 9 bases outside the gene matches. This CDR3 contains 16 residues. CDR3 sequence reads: CASSFGTSGRSGTQYF. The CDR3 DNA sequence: TGTGCCAGCAGCTTCGGGACTAGCGGGAGATCGGGGACCCAGTACTTC. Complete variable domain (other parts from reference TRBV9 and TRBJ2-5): DSGVTQTPKHLITATGQRVTLRCSPRSGDLSVYWYQQSLDQGLQFLIQYYNGEERAKGNILERFSAQQFPDLHSELNLSSLELGDSALYFCASSFGTSGRSGTQYFGPGTRLLVL.

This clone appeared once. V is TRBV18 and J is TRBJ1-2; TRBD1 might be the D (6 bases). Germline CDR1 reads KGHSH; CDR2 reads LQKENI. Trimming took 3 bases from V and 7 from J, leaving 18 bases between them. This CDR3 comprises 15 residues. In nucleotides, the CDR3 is TGTGCCAGCTCACCGATTAGGGACAATCTTCGTGGCTACACCTTC. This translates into CASSPIRDNLRGYTF.

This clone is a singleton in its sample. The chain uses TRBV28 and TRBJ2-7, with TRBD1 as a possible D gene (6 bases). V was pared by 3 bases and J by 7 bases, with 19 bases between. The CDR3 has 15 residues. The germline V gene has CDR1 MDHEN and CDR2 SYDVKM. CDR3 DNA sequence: TGTGCCAGCAGTTTTAGCCCCACTACGGGACAAGAGCAGTACTTC. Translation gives CASSFSPTTGQEQYF.

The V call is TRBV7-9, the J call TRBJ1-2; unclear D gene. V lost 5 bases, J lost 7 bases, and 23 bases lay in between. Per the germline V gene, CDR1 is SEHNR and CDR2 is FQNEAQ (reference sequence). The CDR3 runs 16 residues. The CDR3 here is CASSLTATLLSRGYTF. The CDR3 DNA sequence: TGTGCCAGCAGCCTAACAGCCACCCTTTTATCGCGTGGCTACACCTTC.

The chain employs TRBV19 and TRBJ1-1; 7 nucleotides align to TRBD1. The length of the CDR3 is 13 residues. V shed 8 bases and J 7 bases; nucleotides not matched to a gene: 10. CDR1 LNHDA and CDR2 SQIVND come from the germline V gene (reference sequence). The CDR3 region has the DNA TGTGCCAGTTCAATACAGGGGCTAGGTGAAGCTTTCTTT. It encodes CASSIQGLGEAFF.

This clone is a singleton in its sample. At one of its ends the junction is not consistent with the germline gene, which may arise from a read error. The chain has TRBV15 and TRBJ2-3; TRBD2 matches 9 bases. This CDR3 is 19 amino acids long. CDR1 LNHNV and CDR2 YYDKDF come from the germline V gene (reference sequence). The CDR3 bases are TGTGCCACCAGGAGAGAGGGGACTAGCCGCCTATTTCGCACAGATACGCAGTATTTT. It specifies CATRREGTSRLFRTDTQYF. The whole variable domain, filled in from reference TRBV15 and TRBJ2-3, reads DAMVIQNPRYQVTQFGKPVTLSCSQTLNHNVMYWYQQKSSQAPKLLFHYYDKDFNNEADTPDNFQSRRPNTSFCFLDIRSPGLGDTAMYLCATRREGTSRLFRTDTQYFGPGTRLTVL.

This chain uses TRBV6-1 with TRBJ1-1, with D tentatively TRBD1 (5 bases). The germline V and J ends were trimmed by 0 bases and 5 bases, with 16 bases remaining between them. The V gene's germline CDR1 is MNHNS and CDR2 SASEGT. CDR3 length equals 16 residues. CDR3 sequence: CASSEAPGGVETEAFF. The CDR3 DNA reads TGTGCCAGCAGTGAAGCGCCGGGAGGGGTGGAGACTGAAGCTTTCTTT.